The 5 T cell receptor beta chains in this list originate from one sample, sequenced in a study of shared T cell receptors in the human thymus. Generated by immunoSEQ multiplex PCR, the TCRdb table keeps only in-frame clones and is missing some. This table holds 540,000 or so clones, roughly 74% found once. These sequences were also reported in another study, on human thymus T cells.

The material sequenced was thymocytes. These receptor sequences come from a boy in the first two years of life with a congenital heart defect.

This clone came up a few times. This chain joins TRBV5-1 and TRBJ1-4; D may be TRBD1 (6 bases). The CDR3 is 14 amino acids. CDR1 and CDR2 from the germline V gene are SGHRS and YFSETQ. Trimming removed 0 bases from V and 7 bases from J, with 10 bases in between. In DNA form, the CDR3 reads TGCGCCAGCAGCTTGGAGGGGGAACTTGAAAAACTGTTTTTT. It yields the protein CASSLEGELEKLFF.

The J gene is TRBJ2-3, the V gene TRBV25-1, with D perhaps TRBD2 (6 bases). The CDR3 runs to 16 residues. The V gene's germline CDR1 is MGHDK and CDR2 SYGVNS. Trimming pared 9 bases from V and 0 bases from J, leaving 19 bases between. DNA of the CDR3: TGTGCCAGGGCGGGGCACTCAAACCCTAGCACAGATACGCAGTATTTT. It encodes CARAGHSNPSTDTQYF.

The table lists this clone with a few counts. This chain uses TRBV6-5 with TRBJ2-1, with a possible D match to TRBD2 (6 bases). From germline, CDR1 is MNHEY and CDR2 SVGAGI. There are 15 residues in the CDR3. The ends were cut back, 6 bases at V and 5 bases at J, with 17 bases in the middle. The DNA for the CDR3 is TGTGCCAGCAGCCACAGGTGGAGGGACGACAATGAGCAGTTCTTC. Protein product: CASSHRWRDDNEQFF.

The genes are TRBV7-8 and TRBJ1-5, with 12 bases fitting TRBD1. The CDR3 is made up of 19 amino acids. CDR1 is SGHVS and CDR2 is FQNEAQ in the germline V gene. V lost 6 bases and J lost 0; bases outside the gene matches: 12. CDR3 protein: CASRLNPGQGAFSNQPQHF. CDR3 nucleotides: TGTGCCAGCAGACTCAACCCGGGACAGGGGGCCTTTAGCAATCAGCCCCAGCATTTT.

The chain is built from TRBV28 and TRBJ2-5; 8 bases are a match to TRBD2. Germline V lookup: CDR1 MDHEN, CDR2 SYDVKM. J lost 5 bases, V lost 7 bases, and 12 bases had no gene match. This CDR3 region has 15 residues. CDR3 DNA sequence: TGTGCCAGCAACCGATCGGGACTAGGAGAGGAGACCCAGTACTTC. This translates into CASNRSGLGEETQYF.